Listed below are T cell receptor beta chains from one sample, sequenced in a study of T cells in Graves' hyperthyroidism and ophthalmopathy. TCRdb processed the multiplex PCR reads anew with MiXCR; each CDR3 protein has one entry. Found here are roughly 530,000 distinct CDR3 sequences, 17% of them singletons; the top ten hold 17%. Sample: blood. All receptors derive from a young woman with Graves' ophthalmopathy. Each CDR3 is given with its conserved first and last residue. Fields, in order: D gene, J gene, V gene, clone size, CDR3 DNA, CDR3 protein. D genes are given only for firm matches. Clone size is shown for a subset of rows, as once, few, many or a class of expanded clone.

D gene: NA
J gene: TRBJ1-2
V gene: TRBV6-1
clone size: many
CDR3 DNA: TGTGCCAGCTTCTCGCGTGACTATGGCTACACCTTC
CDR3 protein: CASFSRDYGYTF

D gene: TRBD1
J gene: TRBJ1-1
V gene: TRBV5-1
clone size: many
CDR3 DNA: TGCGCCAGCAGCTCGGACAGGGGGCGGACTGAAGCTTTCTTT
CDR3 protein: CASSSDRGRTEAFF

D gene: NA
J gene: TRBJ1-2
V gene: TRBV5-1
clone size: many
CDR3 DNA: TGCGCCAGCAGCCTACGTACAGGGACGGATGGCTACACCTTC
CDR3 protein: CASSLRTGTDGYTF

D gene: TRBD1
J gene: TRBJ1-6
V gene: TRBV13
clone size: NA
CDR3 DNA: TGTGCCAGCAGCTTGGGACAGGGAGGAGTGACTTCACCCCTCCACTTT
CDR3 protein: CASSLGQGGVTSPLHF

D gene: TRBD2
J gene: TRBJ2-1
V gene: TRBV4-2
clone size: few
CDR3 DNA: TGTGCCAGCAGCCTAAGCGGGGGGGAGCCCAATGAGCAGTTCTTC
CDR3 protein: CASSLSGGEPNEQFF

D gene: NA
J gene: TRBJ1-5
V gene: TRBV25-1
clone size: few
CDR3 DNA: TGTGCCAGCAGTGATGCCAGGGACTATAGCAATCAGCCCCAGCATTTT
CDR3 protein: CASSDARDYSNQPQHF

D gene: NA
J gene: TRBJ2-2
V gene: TRBV5-4
clone size: NA
CDR3 DNA: TGTGCCAGCAGCCGCGCGGCCGGGGAGCTGTTTTTT
CDR3 protein: CASSRAAGELFF

D gene: NA
J gene: TRBJ1-1
V gene: TRBV20-1
clone size: NA
CDR3 DNA: TGCAGTGCTAACGGGAGGAACACTGAAGCTTTCTTT
CDR3 protein: CSANGRNTEAFF

D gene: NA
J gene: TRBJ2-1
V gene: TRBV29-1
clone size: many
CDR3 DNA: TGCAGCGGGGGGGTCGGGAGTGAGCAGTTCTTC
CDR3 protein: CSGGVGSEQFF

D gene: TRBD1
J gene: TRBJ2-2
V gene: TRBV7-9
clone size: once
CDR3 DNA: TGTGCCAGCAGCCGAGGACAGGGGGAGGCCGGGGAGCTGTTTTTT
CDR3 protein: CASSRGQGEAGELFF

D gene: NA
J gene: TRBJ2-5
V gene: TRBV20-1
clone size: many
CDR3 DNA: TGCAGCAAATCGGACATCCAAGAGACCCAGTACTTC
CDR3 protein: CSKSDIQETQYF

D gene: TRBD1
J gene: TRBJ1-2
V gene: TRBV20-1
clone size: many
CDR3 DNA: TGCAGTGCTATGGACAGGAACTATGGCTACACCTTC
CDR3 protein: CSAMDRNYGYTF

D gene: NA
J gene: TRBJ2-5
V gene: TRBV5-1
clone size: many
CDR3 DNA: TGCGCCAGCAGCTTGGACAGGGCGGAGACCCAGTACTTC
CDR3 protein: CASSLDRAETQYF

D gene: NA
J gene: TRBJ1-1
V gene: TRBV18
clone size: many
CDR3 DNA: TGTGCCAGTTCACCGTCCGCCGAACACTTCACTGAAGCTTTCTTT
CDR3 protein: CASSPSAEHFTEAFF

D gene: TRBD2
J gene: TRBJ2-3
V gene: TRBV7-3
clone size: NA
CDR3 DNA: TGTGCCAGCAGCTTACTAGCGGGGGGGCTCGGGGATACGCAGTATTTT
CDR3 protein: CASSLLAGGLGDTQYF

D gene: TRBD2
J gene: TRBJ2-1
V gene: TRBV7-3
clone size: many
CDR3 DNA: TGTGCCAGCAGCGGGAGAAGAACTAGCGGGGGGGACAATGAGCAGTTCTTC
CDR3 protein: CASSGRRTSGGDNEQFF

D gene: NA
J gene: TRBJ2-1
V gene: TRBV7-7
clone size: few
CDR3 DNA: TGTGCTAGCAGCTTAAGGCGACGGGGATCCAATGAGCAGTTCTTC
CDR3 protein: CASSLRRRGSNEQFF

D gene: NA
J gene: TRBJ1-2
V gene: TRBV11-2
clone size: few
CDR3 DNA: TGTGCCAGCAGCTTAGGGGCCAGGGAGAGGTATGGCTACACCTTC
CDR3 protein: CASSLGARERYGYTF

D gene: TRBD1
J gene: TRBJ2-7
V gene: TRBV27
clone size: many
CDR3 DNA: TGTGCCAGCAGTTCCCGGGACAGGCTCACGGAGCAGTACTTC
CDR3 protein: CASSSRDRLTEQYF

D gene: NA
J gene: TRBJ1-1
V gene: TRBV30
clone size: many
CDR3 DNA: TGTGCCTGGAGTGGCCTCGCCGAAGCTTTCTTT
CDR3 protein: CAWSGLAEAFF

D gene: NA
J gene: TRBJ1-6
V gene: TRBV6-5
clone size: few
CDR3 DNA: TGTGCCAGCAGTTACTCGATCACCTCCAATTCACCCCTCCACTTT
CDR3 protein: CASSYSITSNSPLHF

D gene: TRBD1
J gene: TRBJ1-6
V gene: TRBV9
clone size: NA
CDR3 DNA: TGTGCCAGCAGCGTAGGGGACAGGGACGGCTCACCCCTCCACTTT
CDR3 protein: CASSVGDRDGSPLHF

D gene: TRBD1
J gene: TRBJ1-2
V gene: TRBV3-1
clone size: many
CDR3 DNA: TGTGCCAGCAGCGAGACAGGGCTCCTACTTAACTATGGCTACACCTTC
CDR3 protein: CASSETGLLLNYGYTF

D gene: NA
J gene: TRBJ2-4
V gene: TRBV30
clone size: NA
CDR3 DNA: TGTGCCTGGACCCAAGGGGGTCGCCCCAACAAAAACATTCAGTACTTC
CDR3 protein: CAWTQGGRPNKNIQYF